These 7 T cell receptor beta chains share one sample of origin, sequenced in a study of blood T cell repertoires in COVID-19. Using immunoSEQ multiplex PCR, the repertoire was profiled, and TCRdb retains in-frame clones only, with some absent. The table records some 140,000 clones, around 84% of them present only once. What was sequenced was PBMCs or T cells enriched from blood (not recorded which). The receptors come from a man aged 40-49 years with acute COVID-19.

The V and J genes are TRBV3-1 (or the pseudogene TRBV3-2) and TRBJ1-2; D uncertain. With 1 base removed from V and 4 bases from J, the gap between germline ends came to 13 bases. Germline values: CDR1 LGHDT, CDR2 YNNKEL (reference sequence). The CDR3 extends over 15 amino acids. CDR3 amino acids: CASSQVNVRGYGYTF. DNA for the CDR3: TGTGCCAGCAGCCAAGTCAACGTCCGGGGCTATGGCTACACCTTC.

The table lists this clone with a few counts. The chain joins TRBV6-4 to TRBJ2-3; 14 positions match TRBD2. Germline V gene sequence: CDR1 MRHNA, CDR2 SNTAGT. V was pared by 10 bases and J by 4 bases, with 7 bases of the junction left unmatched. This CDR3 has 15 amino acids. CDR3 nucleotide sequence: TGTGCCACCTCGACTAGCGGGGGGGCCGCAGATACGCAGTATTTT. Residues: CATSTSGGAADTQYF.

This chain joins TRBV18 and TRBJ2-7; D is possibly TRBD2 (6 bases). Trimming took 0 bases from V and 3 from J, leaving 12 bases between them. CDR3 length: 15 amino acids. Looked up from germline, CDR1 is KGHSH and CDR2 is LQKENI. The CDR3 loop is CASSPPGGAGYEQYF. DNA of the CDR3: TGTGCCAGCTCACCACCGGGCGGGGCGGGCTACGAGCAGTACTTC.

J is TRBJ2-1 and V is TRBV7-2, with unresolved D. This CDR3 region has 14 residues. Deletions cut 3 bases from V and 2 bases from J, with 8 bases between. The germline V gene encodes CDR1 SGHTA and CDR2 FQGNSA. Here the CDR3 DNA reads TGTGCCAGCAGCTTCCTCGACACCTACAATGAGCAGTTCTTC. This sequence encodes CASSFLDTYNEQFF.

The chain is built from TRBV5-4 and TRBJ2-1; D unclear. Deletions cut 4 bases from V and 1 base from J, with 21 bases between. The length of the CDR3 is 18 residues. Germline CDR1 reads SGHNT; CDR2 reads YYREEE (reference sequence). The CDR3 protein is CASSNPNILELSYNEQFF. DNA for the CDR3: TGTGCCAGCAGCAATCCCAATATCCTAGAATTGTCCTACAATGAGCAGTTCTTC.

This clone has more than one count but fewer than ten. This sample includes further DNA sequences coding for the same CDR3. This chain uses TRBV7-8 with TRBJ2-5; 14 bases map to TRBD2. Germline assignment: CDR1 SGHVS and CDR2 FQNEAQ. Unmatched junction bases numbered 4, after V lost 4 bases and J lost 3 bases. The CDR3 contains 16 residues. CDR3 bases: TGTGCCAGCAGCTCCCAGACTAGCGGGGGGGAAGAGACCCAGTACTTC. Translated, it gives CASSSQTSGGEETQYF.

The chain couples TRBV18 to TRBJ2-1, with a possible D match to TRBD1 (6 bases). This CDR3 region has 15 residues. In germline, CDR1 is KGHSH, CDR2 LQKENI. V gave up 1 base and J gave up 2 bases, with 9 bases separating them. CDR3 in amino acids: CASSPRQDTYNEQFF. CDR3 coding DNA: TGTGCCAGCTCACCACGACAGGATACCTACAATGAGCAGTTCTTC.